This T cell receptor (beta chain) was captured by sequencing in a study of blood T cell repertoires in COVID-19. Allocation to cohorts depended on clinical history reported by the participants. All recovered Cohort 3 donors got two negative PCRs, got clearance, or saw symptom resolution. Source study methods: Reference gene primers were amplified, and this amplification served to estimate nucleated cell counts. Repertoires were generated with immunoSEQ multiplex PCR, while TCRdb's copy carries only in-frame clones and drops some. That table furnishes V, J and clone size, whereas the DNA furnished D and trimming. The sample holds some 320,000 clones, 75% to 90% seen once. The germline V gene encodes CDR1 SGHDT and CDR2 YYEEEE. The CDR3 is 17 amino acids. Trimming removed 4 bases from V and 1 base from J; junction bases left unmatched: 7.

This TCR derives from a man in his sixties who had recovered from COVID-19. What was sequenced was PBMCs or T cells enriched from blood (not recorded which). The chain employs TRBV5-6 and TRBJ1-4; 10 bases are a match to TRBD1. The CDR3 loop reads CASSADRGSVTNEKLFF. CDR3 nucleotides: TGTGCCAGCAGCGCGGACAGGGGGTCCGTAACTAATGAAAAACTGTTTTTT.